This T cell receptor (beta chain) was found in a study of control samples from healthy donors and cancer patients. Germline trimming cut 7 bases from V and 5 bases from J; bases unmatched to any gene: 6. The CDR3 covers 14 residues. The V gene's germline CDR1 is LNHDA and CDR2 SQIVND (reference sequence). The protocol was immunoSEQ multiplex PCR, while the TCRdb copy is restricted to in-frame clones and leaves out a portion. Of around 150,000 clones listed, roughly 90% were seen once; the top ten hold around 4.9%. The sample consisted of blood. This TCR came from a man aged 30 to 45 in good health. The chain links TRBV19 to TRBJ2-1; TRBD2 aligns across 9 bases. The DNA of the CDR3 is TGTGCCAGTAAGCGGGGGGACAAGAACAATGAGCAGTTCTTC. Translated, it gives CASKRGDKNNEQFF.